The T cell receptor beta chain described here comes from a study of early T cells in non-severe SARS-CoV-2 infection. Whole-study context: From unsorted whole blood, bulk RNA was sequenced, and the chains remained unpaired.

Between the trimmed V and J ends, which lost 2 bases and 0 bases, there was a span of 11 bases. This CDR3 is built from 16 residues. Germline loops: CDR1 LNHDA, CDR2 SQIVND (reference sequence). The study's findings and limits: A preference for anti-spike CD8 responses marked VDJdb matching, which missed private and CD4 specificities.

Comments on this clonotype: No antigen is known for it.

Separate cDNA molecules each had unique molecular identifiers attached to them. TCRdb reanalysed the 5' RACE reads using MiXCR and keeps one entry per CDR3 protein. The profile shows tens of thousands of distinct CDR3 sequences, about 9.3% of them singletons. This receptor was obtained from an adult who was a healthcare worker with PCR-confirmed SARS-CoV-2 infection or an uninfected control (not recorded which). The chain has TRBV19 and TRBJ2-1; D is uncertain. Sequencing was performed on whole blood. The CDR3 DNA reads TGTGCCAGTAGTATATGGCCACCGAGCTCCTACAATGAGCAGTTCTTC. It codes for CASSIWPPSSYNEQFF.